This note documents a single T cell receptor beta chain sequence. The data belong to a study of blood T cell repertoires in COVID-19. Whole-study context: COVID-19 samples collected from the United States, Italy and Spain covered acute and convalescent phases. Sources were T cells, B-cell-depleted T cells, or PBMCs; the material itself was cDNA or gDNA.

Authors' methods: Reference gene primers were amplified, and this amplification served to estimate nucleated cell counts. The data were produced by immunoSEQ multiplex PCR, yet TCRdb's version contains in-frame clones alone and is incomplete. The D gene and trimming were derived from the DNA, and the V and J assignments and clone size from that table. The sample lists about 92,000 clones, around 88% seen once, with 15% to 20% in the top ten. The V and J ends lost 4 bases and 0 bases, in that order; junction bases with no gene match: 4. The CDR3 is 16 amino acids. CDR1 MDHEN and CDR2 SYDVKM come from the germline V gene. Seattle researchers signed up patients amid active infection and tracked them longitudinally.

This chain uses TRBV28 with TRBJ2-1, with TRBD2 matching 9 bases. Sequences were obtained from peripheral blood. The TCR sequence derives from a woman aged 55-70 years with COVID-19, enrolled during active disease. CDR3 nucleotides: TGTGCCAGCAGTTCTTCAGCGGGGGGCTCCTACAATGAGCAGTTCTTC. This gives the protein CASSSSAGGSYNEQFF.